This passage covers 16 T cell receptor beta chains from one sample sequenced in a study of blood T cell repertoires in COVID-19. This table comes from immunoSEQ multiplex PCR, and its TCRdb copy is limited to in-frame clones, with some not included. The sample lists more than 150,000 clones; 70% to 90% were seen once. Sequencing was done on a sample of peripheral blood. The receptor source for this set is a man aged 70 or older with active or convalescent COVID-19.

The chain combines TRBV4-3 with TRBJ2-5; TRBD2 matches 10 bases. CDR1 and CDR2 (germline): LGHNA, YSLEER. V dropped 0 bases and J dropped 5; count of bases not matched to a gene: 6. The CDR3 runs to 16 residues. This CDR3 is CASSQDSSGGMETQYF. CDR3 in DNA: TGCGCCAGCAGCCAAGATAGTAGCGGGGGGATGGAGACCCAGTACTTC.

The chain uses TRBV7-2 and TRBJ1-3; no clear D gene. Germline CDR1 SGHTA, CDR2 FQGNSA. This CDR3 contains 16 residues. Trimming shortened V by 5 bases and J by 0 bases, and 14 bases separated the two germline ends. The CDR3 spells CASSLTGGPSGNTIYF. CDR3 coding DNA: TGTGCCAGCAGCCTAACCGGAGGCCCCTCTGGAAACACCATATATTTT.

This sequence joins TRBV19 and TRBJ2-1, with 9 bases aligning to TRBD2. The CDR3 totals 14 residues. The ends lost 5 bases at V and 9 bases at J; junction bases unmatched: 8. Germline V lookup: CDR1 LNHDA, CDR2 SQIVND (reference sequence). CDR3 DNA sequence: TGTGCCAGTAGTCTTAGCGGGAGAGGGAGTGAGCAGTTCTTC. This sequence encodes CASSLSGRGSEQFF.

This clone occurred once. The chain recombines TRBV5-1 with TRBJ2-7; D gene ambiguous. V was cut by 0 bases and J by 0 bases, with 7 bases left in between. This CDR3 contains 14 residues. Germline V lookup: CDR1 SGHRS, CDR2 YFSETQ. The CDR3 here is CASSLGGSSYEQYF. The CDR3 DNA reads TGCGCCAGCAGCTTGGGAGGCAGCTCCTACGAGCAGTACTTC.

This clone was found once. This chain links TRBV29-1 with TRBJ2-2; a weak D match, TRBD1 (6 bases). CDR3 length: 13 amino acids. Trimming took 6 bases from V and 4 from J, leaving 12 bases between them. From germline, CDR1 is SQVTM and CDR2 ANQGSEA. The DNA for the CDR3 is TGCAGCGTATCTATAGGGGGCACCGGGGAGCTGTTTTTT. Its translation is CSVSIGGTGELFF.

This clone has only one observation. This chain uses TRBV11-2 with TRBJ2-3; 8 nucleotides match TRBD1. Germline assignment: CDR1 SGHAT and CDR2 FQNNGV. This CDR3 contains 15 residues. Trimming cost V 8 bases and J 5 bases; bases outside gene matches: 12. The CDR3 DNA reads as TGTGCCAGCCGCCGGCGGACAGGGAAGGGAGATACGCAGTATTTT. It specifies CASRRRTGKGDTQYF.

This clone has only one observation. The chain recombines TRBV2 with TRBJ2-5; D possibly corresponds to TRBD2 (6 bases). The CDR3 contains 13 residues. V lost 8 bases, J lost 4 bases, and 14 bases lay in between. CDR1 is SNHLY, CDR2 FYNNEI, per germline. The CDR3 bases are TGTGCCAGCGCCCCGGGAGAGGGAGAGACCCAGTACTTC. Protein product: CASAPGEGETQYF.

J is TRBJ1-3 and V is TRBV10-2; the D gene is possibly TRBD1 (5 bases). Trimming took 0 bases from V and 2 from J, leaving 14 bases between them. The CDR3 length is 17 residues. Germline CDR1 reads WSHSY; CDR2 reads SAAADI. The chain's CDR3 is CASSESNRGFPGNTIYF. CDR3 coding DNA: TGCGCCAGCAGTGAGTCGAATAGGGGATTCCCTGGAAACACCATATATTTT.

The chain joins TRBV10-2 to TRBJ1-2, with D perhaps TRBD1 (5 bases). CDR1 WSHSY and CDR2 SAAADI come from the germline V gene. This CDR3 region has 18 residues. V was shortened by 0 bases and J by 4 bases, with 21 bases between the two germline ends. CDR3 in DNA: TGCGCCAGCAGTGAGTCCTCGAACGGGGGAGGCCTACCCTATGGCTACACCTTC. Protein: CASSESSNGGGLPYGYTF.

The chain combines TRBV5-8 with TRBJ1-6; no reliable D call. In germline, CDR1 is SGHTS, CDR2 YDEGEE. This CDR3 is built from 13 residues. The V and J ends lost 0 bases and 13 bases respectively, with 11 bases between them. CDR3 sequence reads: CASSLVLRSPLHF. CDR3 coding DNA: TGTGCCAGCAGCTTGGTTCTCAGGTCGCCCCTCCACTTT.

CDR3 sequence: CASSPYAGAYEQYF. DNA for the CDR3: TGTGCCAGCTCACCTTATGCGGGGGCCTACGAGCAGTACTTC. The chain has TRBV18 and TRBJ2-7; 7 bases match TRBD2. CDR3 length: 14 amino acids. J was trimmed by 2 bases and V by 3 bases; bases with no gene match: 4. The germline CDR1 and CDR2 sequences are KGHSH and LQKENI.

V usage is TRBV3-1 (or the pseudogene TRBV3-2) and J usage is TRBJ2-1; tentatively, D is TRBD2 (5 bases). Trimming stripped 4 bases from V and 2 bases from J, with 9 bases between. This CDR3 comprises 14 residues. Germline V gene lookup returns CDR1 LGHDT and CDR2 YNNKEL (reference sequence). The CDR3 DNA reads TGTGCCAGCAGCCCTTACGGGACCTACAATGAGCAGTTCTTC. Protein sequence: CASSPYGTYNEQFF.

The V gene is TRBV5-1, the J gene TRBJ2-1; TRBD2 matches at 7 bases. V gave up 3 bases and J gave up 1 base; unmatched junction bases: 10. CDR1 is SGHRS, CDR2 YFSETQ, per germline. The CDR3 has 17 residues. The CDR3, as DNA: TGCGCCAGCAGCTCACCGGGGGGTCGAGCGTCCTACAATGAGCAGTTCTTC. It codes for CASSSPGGRASYNEQFF.

The V and J genes are TRBV7-8 and TRBJ1-1; D perhaps matches TRBD1 (5 bases). This CDR3 is built from 12 residues. The germline V and J ends were trimmed by 6 bases and 4 bases, with 9 bases remaining between them. Germline CDR1 is SGHVS and CDR2 is FQNEAQ. CDR3 nucleotides: TGTGCCAGCAGAACCGACAGCACTGAAGCTTTCTTT. Translating it yields CASRTDSTEAFF.

The chain joins TRBV3-1 (or the pseudogene TRBV3-2) to TRBJ2-2; 8 bases are a match to TRBD1. V shed 3 bases and J 7 bases; nucleotides not matched to a gene: 4. The CDR3 is 14 amino acids. Germline V gene data show CDR1 as LGHDT and CDR2 as YNNKEL (reference sequence). The CDR3, as DNA: TGTGCCAGCAGCCAGTCAACAGGGGGCGGGGAGCTGTTTTTT. It encodes CASSQSTGGGELFF.

This clone showed up just a few times. This chain uses TRBV6-5 with TRBJ2-7; the match to TRBD1 covers 12 bases. The CDR3 loop spans 15 amino acids. The germline V gene has CDR1 MNHEY and CDR2 SVGAGI. The junction had 3 bases not matched to a gene; V was cut back by 2 bases and J by 4 bases. The DNA of the CDR3 is TGTGCCAGCAGTTACACGGGACAGGGGGCGTACGAGCAGTACTTC. Amino acid sequence: CASSYTGQGAYEQYF.